Listed here are 15 T cell receptor beta chains from one sample, sequenced in a study of CD4 T cell repertoires in COVID-19. Repertoires were generated with immunoSEQ multiplex PCR, while TCRdb's copy carries only in-frame clones and drops some. The sample has tens of thousands of clones, about 80% seen once. The sequencing used CD4+ T cells from peripheral blood, collected after recovery from COVID-19. The receptor source for this set is a human donor who had COVID-19.

The rearrangement links TRBV28 to TRBJ2-7; 7 bases line up with TRBD1. The germline CDR1 and CDR2 sequences are MDHEN and SYDVKM. With 6 bases clipped from V and 3 bases from J, the junction kept 8 bases outside the gene matches. The CDR3 loop spans 14 amino acids. CDR3 sequence: CASRSPGTVYEQYF. As DNA, the CDR3 is TGTGCCAGCAGATCGCCCGGGACAGTCTACGAGCAGTACTTC.

The V and J genes are TRBV18 and TRBJ1-2, with D perhaps matching TRBD1 (6 bases). Germline V gene sequence: CDR1 KGHSH, CDR2 LQKENI. This CDR3 has 14 residues. Trimming left V 3 bases short and J 4 bases short, with 12 bases between. The CDR3 spells CASSPGAGVYGYTF. The CDR3, as DNA: TGTGCCAGCTCACCGGGGGCAGGGGTCTATGGCTACACCTTC. Full variable domain (missing parts from reference TRBV18 and TRBJ1-2): NAGVMQNPRHLVRRRGQEARLRCSPMKGHSHVYWYRQLPEEGLKFMVYLQKENIIDESGMPKERFSAEFPKEGPSILRIQQVVRGDSAAYFCASSPGAGVYGYTFGSGTRLTVV.

The DNA of the CDR3 is TGTGCCAGCAGCCTCCGCGGGCCCACCTACGAGCAGTACTTC. This translates into CASSLRGPTYEQYF. The genes are TRBV3-1 (or the pseudogene TRBV3-2) and TRBJ2-7; D perhaps matches TRBD2 (5 bases). The germline V gene has CDR1 LGHDT and CDR2 YNNKEL (reference sequence). Trimming took 4 bases from V and 2 from J, leaving 12 bases between them. This CDR3 has 14 residues.

The chain combines TRBV5-8 with TRBJ1-2, with 7 bases lining up with TRBD1. This CDR3 comprises 12 residues. CDR1 SGHTS and CDR2 YDEGEE come from the germline V gene. V dropped 4 bases and J dropped 8; count of bases not matched to a gene: 5. The DNA of the CDR3 is TGTGCCAGCAGCGAGGACAGGTGGGGCTACACCTTC. Residues: CASSEDRWGYTF.

This clone was found a few times. CDR3 amino acids: CASSFYGLGEKLFF. DNA for the CDR3: TGTGCCAGCAGTTTTTATGGGCTCGGTGAAAAACTGTTTTTT. V is TRBV28 and J is TRBJ1-4; D not resolved. Per germline, CDR1 MDHEN and CDR2 SYDVKM. The V end was cut by 3 bases, the J end by 7 bases, with 12 bases between. The CDR3 covers 14 residues. Full variable domain (outside the CDR3, taken from reference TRBV28 and TRBJ1-4): DVKVTQSSRYLVKRTGEKVFLECVQDMDHENMFWYRQDPGLGLRLIYFSYDVKMKEKGDIPEGYSVSREKKERFSLILESASTNQTSMYLCASSFYGLGEKLFFGSGTQLSVL.

The J gene is TRBJ2-1, the V gene TRBV27; D is possibly TRBD2 (5 bases). CDR1 is MNHEY and CDR2 is SMNVEV in the germline V gene (reference sequence). CDR3 length equals 15 residues. Trimming left V 7 bases short and J 10 bases short, with 23 bases between. The chain's CDR3 is CASTSPRSPSGEQFF. CDR3 nucleotide sequence: TGTGCCAGCACCTCACCGCGTTCCCCGTCGGGGGAGCAGTTCTTC.

V and J are TRBV18 and TRBJ1-4; D may be TRBD1 (5 bases). Trimming left V 5 bases short and J 3 bases short, with 22 bases between. This CDR3 contains 18 residues. Germline loops: CDR1 KGHSH, CDR2 LQKENI. CDR3 loop: CASSSGSGRGTANEKLFF. The CDR3 coding sequence is TGTGCCAGCTCATCTGGGTCCGGGAGGGGAACGGCTAATGAAAAACTGTTTTTT.

The rearrangement uses TRBV19 and TRBJ2-1; TRBD2 aligns across 7 bases. Germline V CDR1 and CDR2: LNHDA, SQIVND (reference sequence). The CDR3 is 13 residues long. The V segment lost 7 bases and the J segment 8 bases; nucleotides outside the gene matches: 8. CDR3 residues: CASNWASGDEQFF. The CDR3 nucleotides read TGTGCCAGTAATTGGGCTAGCGGTGATGAGCAGTTCTTC.

The chain links TRBV21-1 to TRBJ2-7; TRBD1 reflects the table's D call only, with no check against the DNA. TRBV21-1 has pseudogene status. This CDR3 has 12 amino acids. Written as DNA, the CDR3 is TGTGCCAGCAGCAAGCCAGGGAACGAGCAGTACTTC. Translating it yields CASSKPGNEQYF.

This clone occurred a few times. V usage is TRBV6-5 and J usage is TRBJ1-2; tentative D call: TRBD1 (5 bases). The CDR3 totals 14 residues. V lost 0 bases and J 0 bases, leaving 5 bases between the germline ends. CDR1 is MNHEY and CDR2 is SVGAGI in the germline V gene. CDR3 sequence reads: CASSYSTANYGYTF. CDR3 bases: TGTGCCAGCAGTTACTCGACAGCTAACTATGGCTACACCTTC.

The chain couples TRBV5-4 to TRBJ2-3; 7 nucleotides line up with TRBD1. This CDR3 is built from 16 residues. The ends lost 4 bases at V and 4 bases at J; junction bases unmatched: 12. Germline-derived CDR1 and CDR2 are SGHNT and YYREEE (reference sequence). CDR3 sequence: CASSPPWGQQADTQYF. In DNA, the CDR3 is TGTGCCAGCAGCCCACCCTGGGGACAGCAGGCAGATACGCAGTATTTT.

The gene calls are TRBV6-6 and TRBJ2-5, with D perhaps matching TRBD2 (7 bases). V gave up 6 bases and J gave up 3 bases, with 14 bases separating them. Looked up from germline, CDR1 is MNHNY and CDR2 is SVGAGI (reference sequence). The CDR3 has 14 amino acids. In DNA form, the CDR3 reads TGTGCCAGCAGGATAACAGGGAGGGAAGAGACCCAGTACTTC. Protein: CASRITGREETQYF.

This clone was counted only a few times. The chain couples TRBV7-2 to TRBJ1-1; the D gene is possibly TRBD1 (6 bases). Trimming removed 9 bases from V and 1 base from J, with 15 bases in between. CDR1 SGHTA and CDR2 FQGNSA come from the germline V gene. The CDR3 spans 14 residues. The CDR3, as DNA: TGTGCCAGTTATAAGGGGGTCGAGAACACTGAAGCTTTCTTT. Translating gives CASYKGVENTEAFF.

This chain uses TRBV2 with TRBJ1-5; 7 nucleotides agree with TRBD1. The CDR3 is 13 residues long. V lost 4 bases to trimming and J lost 5 bases; unmatched junction nucleotides: 2. CDR1 SNHLY and CDR2 FYNNEI come from the germline V gene. The CDR3 is CASSAQGHQPQHF. In DNA form, the CDR3 reads TGTGCCAGCAGTGCACAGGGGCATCAGCCCCAGCATTTT. Drawing the rest from reference TRBV2 and TRBJ1-5, the complete variable domain is EPEVTQTPSHQVTQMGQEVILRCVPISNHLYFYWYRQILGQKVEFLVSFYNNEISEKSEIFDDQFSVERPDGSNFTLKIRSTKLEDSAMYFCASSAQGHQPQHFGDGTRLSIL.

This chain uses TRBV4-2 with TRBJ1-6; tentative D call: TRBD1 (6 bases). Trimming stripped 0 bases from V and 7 bases from J, with 10 bases between. This CDR3 contains 15 residues. Per the germline V gene, CDR1 is LGHNA and CDR2 is YNFKEQ. CDR3 protein: CASSQEDRPNSPLHF. CDR3 coding DNA: TGTGCCAGCAGCCAAGAGGACAGACCCAATTCACCCCTCCACTTT.